This T cell receptor (beta chain) stems from a study of control samples from healthy donors and cancer patients. Germline V lookup: CDR1 MNHNY, CDR2 SVGAGI (reference sequence). J lost 3 bases, V lost 4 bases, and 5 bases had no gene match. This CDR3 has 16 residues. This table comes from immunoSEQ multiplex PCR, and its TCRdb copy is limited to in-frame clones, with some not included. The repertoire holds roughly 27,000 clones, with roughly 88% as singletons. The sequence was obtained from a man aged 45-60 years with lung cancer. The chain is built from TRBV6-6 and TRBJ2-4; the match to TRBD2 covers 11 bases. Source material: PBMCs. Written as DNA, the CDR3 is TGTGCCAGCAGTTTCACTCTAGCGGGGGGCAAAAACATTCAGTACTTC. It encodes CASSFTLAGGKNIQYF.